A selection of T cell receptor beta chains follows, all from one sample in a study of blood T cell repertoires in COVID-19. The table came from immunoSEQ multiplex PCR; TCRdb's copy has only in-frame clones and leaves some out. The sample lists roughly 120,000 clones, 75% to 90% occurring once. The sample was peripheral blood. Receptors originate from a human donor in a cohort sampled during active COVID-19. CDR3s include the opening cysteine and the closing phenylalanine or tryptophan. The size entry is marked missing in some rows and otherwise reads once, few, many or a size class.

>TRBJ2-1|-|TRBV19|16
CASSIEGQGSYNEQFF
>TRBJ2-7|few|TRBV4-2|18
CASSQDPRGVAGVFEQYF
>TRBJ2-1|-|TRBV9|17
CASSVVSLAGGIAEQFF
>TRBJ1-4|-|TRBV3-1/TRBV3-2|16
CASSQDRRTANEKLFF
>TRBJ2-7|-|TRBV4-1|18
CASSHSWGTSGASYEQYF
>TRBJ1-2|-|TRBV7-6|14
CASSLAGGVNGYTF
>TRBJ1-5|once|TRBV27|13
CASRTGFNQPQHF
>TRBJ2-7|-|TRBV18|13
CASSPKDYYEQYF
>TRBJ2-7|-|TRBV15|13
CATSRDSTYEQYF
>TRBJ2-1|-|TRBV4-1|13
CASSQGERVEQFF
>TRBJ2-2|-|TRBV6-6|12
CVAGSGTGELFF
>TRBJ1-2|-|TRBV9|13
CASSWDRVNGYTF
>TRBJ1-2|-|TRBV3-1/TRBV3-2|14
CASSRPPGNYGYTF
>TRBJ2-3|-|TRBV30|14
CAWNRGRGTDTQYF
>TRBJ2-7|-|TRBV5-5|13
CASSLGKRLEQYF
>TRBJ1-1|-|TRBV5-6|14
CASSLGRVGTEAFF
>TRBJ1-2|-|TRBV6-2/TRBV6-3|15
CASSRISVRAFGYTF
>TRBJ2-5|-|TRBV6-5|15
CASTLGGTAQETQYF
>TRBJ1-2|-|TRBV3-1/TRBV3-2|12
CASSQTGVGYTF
>TRBJ1-1|-|TRBV11-2|16
CASSQRQGASGTEAFF
>TRBJ1-4|-|TRBV30|17
CAWSPTSRQVLVEKLFF
>TRBJ2-3|-|TRBV5-4|15
CASASRTGSTDTQYF
>TRBJ2-3|-|TRBV6-5|13
CASSPTLRDTQYF
>TRBJ2-3|-|TRBV3-1/TRBV3-2|16
CASSQEGRGSEDTQYF
>TRBJ1-2|once|TRBV14|16
CASSQGTLEGAGGYTF
>TRBJ1-2|-|TRBV15|16
CATSRDRRGGNYGYTF
>TRBJ2-3|-|TRBV6-2/TRBV6-3|12
CASSLSTDTQYF
>TRBJ2-7|-|TRBV6-5|14
CASSYRDRTYEQYF
>TRBJ1-1|-|TRBV19|16
CASSTPYQVVNTEAFF
>TRBJ1-6|-|TRBV5-1|16
CASSLARDRAGSPLHF
>TRBJ2-7|-|TRBV3-1/TRBV3-2|15
CASSQDWSSPYEQYF
>TRBJ2-5|few|TRBV6-6|13
CASSFGQQETQYF
>TRBJ1-2|-|TRBV5-1|16
CASSLEGQGANYGYTF
>TRBJ1-1|few|TRBV5-4|14
CASSPGSIDPEAFF
>TRBJ2-7|few|TRBV10-2|13
CASSSGTNYEQYF
>TRBJ2-1|-|TRBV10-1|16
CASSEPAGGSYNEQFF
>TRBJ2-7|-|TRBV19|17
CASSIDATSGSRYEQYF
>TRBJ2-5|-|TRBV19|14
CASSIVQGGETQYF
>TRBJ2-1|-|TRBV3-1/TRBV3-2|13
CASSQLPAGRQFF
>TRBJ2-2|-|TRBV27|14
CASSPLLNTGELFF
>TRBJ2-7|once|TRBV7-2|16
CASSGGLAGGSYEQYF
>TRBJ1-6|-|TRBV30|13
CAWIDPENSPLHF
>TRBJ2-5|-|TRBV7-7|16
CASSLGGLRRSETQYF
>TRBJ2-7|-|TRBV5-1|14
CASSVDTSHDEQYF